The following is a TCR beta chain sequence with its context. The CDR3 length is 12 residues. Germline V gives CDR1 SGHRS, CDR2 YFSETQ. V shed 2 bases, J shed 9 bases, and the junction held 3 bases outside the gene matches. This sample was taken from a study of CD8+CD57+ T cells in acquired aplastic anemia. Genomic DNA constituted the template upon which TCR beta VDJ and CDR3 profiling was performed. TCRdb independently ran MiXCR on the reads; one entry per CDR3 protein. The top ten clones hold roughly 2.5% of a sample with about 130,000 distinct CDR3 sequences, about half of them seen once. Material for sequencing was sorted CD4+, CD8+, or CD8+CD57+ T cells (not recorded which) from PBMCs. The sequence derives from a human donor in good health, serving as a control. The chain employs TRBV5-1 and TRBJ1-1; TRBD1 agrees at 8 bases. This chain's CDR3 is CASSFGQGKAFF. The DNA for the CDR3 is TGCGCCAGCAGCTTCGGACAGGGTAAAGCTTTCTTT.